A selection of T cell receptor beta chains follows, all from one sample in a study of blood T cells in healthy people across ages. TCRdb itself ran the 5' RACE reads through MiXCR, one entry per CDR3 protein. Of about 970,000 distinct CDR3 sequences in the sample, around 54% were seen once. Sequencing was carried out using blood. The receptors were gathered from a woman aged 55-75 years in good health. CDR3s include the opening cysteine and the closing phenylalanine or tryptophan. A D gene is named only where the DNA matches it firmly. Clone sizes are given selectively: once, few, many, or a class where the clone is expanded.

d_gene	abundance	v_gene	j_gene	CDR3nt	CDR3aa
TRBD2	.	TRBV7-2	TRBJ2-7	TGTGCCAGCAGCTTAGTAGCGGGAGAATCCTACGAGCAGTACTTC	CASSLVAGESYEQYF
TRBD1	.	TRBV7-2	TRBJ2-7	TGTGCCAGCATGCTCCGGGACAGGGCTTCCTACGAGCAGTACTTC	CASMLRDRASYEQYF
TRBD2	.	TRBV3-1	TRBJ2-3	TGTGCCAGCAGCCAAGGGGAGGGTGAAGGAGGGAGCCCTTACACAGATACGCAGTATTTT	CASSQGEGEGGSPYTDTQYF
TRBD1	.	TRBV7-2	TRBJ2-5	TGTGCCAGCAGAACAGGGGGCGCGAAAGAGACCCAGTACTTC	CASRTGGAKETQYF
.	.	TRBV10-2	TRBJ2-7	TGCGCCAGCAGCGCTGGGGGGGCCAAGTACGAGCAGTACTTC	CASSAGGAKYEQYF
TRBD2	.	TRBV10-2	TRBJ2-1	TGCGCCAGCTCGACTAGCGGGAAAAATAATGAGCAGTTCTTC	CASSTSGKNNEQFF
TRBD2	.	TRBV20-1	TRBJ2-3	TGCAGTGCTAGACCGGGACTACCCACAGATACGCAGTATTTT	CSARPGLPTDTQYF
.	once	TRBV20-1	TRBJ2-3	TGCAGTGCCTCGTATTCCAAGGATACGCAGTATTTT	CSASYSKDTQYF
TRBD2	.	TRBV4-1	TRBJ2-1	TGCGCCAGCAGACACAACTTAGCTAGCGGGAGACACGAGCAGTTCTTC	CASRHNLASGRHEQFF
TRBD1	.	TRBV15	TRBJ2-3	TGTGCCACCAGCAGGGCCGGGACAGGCGGATCAGATACGCAGTATTTT	CATSRAGTGGSDTQYF
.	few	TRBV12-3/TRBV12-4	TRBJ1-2	TGTGCCAGCAGTTTAAGGGGCGGAAACTATGGCTACACCTTC	CASSLRGGNYGYTF
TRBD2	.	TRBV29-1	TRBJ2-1	TGCAGCGTAACCCAGCGGGAGGGGACGGGTTACAATGAGCAGTTCTTC	CSVTQREGTGYNEQFF
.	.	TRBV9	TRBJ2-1	TGTGCCAGCAGGCCTCTTGCCTTCTCCTACAATGAGCAGTTCTTC	CASRPLAFSYNEQFF
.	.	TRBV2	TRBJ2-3	TGTGCCAGCAGTCGTCTAGCCTCCCCAGATATGCAGTATTTT	CASSRLASPDMQYF
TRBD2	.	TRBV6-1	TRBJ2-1	TGTGCCAGCAGGGGACTAGCGGGAAAGGGGTCCTACAATGAGCAGTTCTTC	CASRGLAGKGSYNEQFF
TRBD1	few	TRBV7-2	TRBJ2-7	TGTGCCAGCAGCCGACAGGGGTGGGACGAGCAGTACTTC	CASSRQGWDEQYF
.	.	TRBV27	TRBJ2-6	TGTGCCAGCCTCGGTTTGAACTCTGGGGCCAACGTCCTGACTTTC	CASLGLNSGANVLTF
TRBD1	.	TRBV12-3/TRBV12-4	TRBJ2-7	TGTGCCAGCGGACAGGGTGGATCGGACGAGCAGTACTTC	CASGQGGSDEQYF
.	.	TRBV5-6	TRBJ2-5	TGTGCCAGCAGCCGACCCCGCTTGGGGGGAGTACAAGAGACCCAGTACTTC	CASSRPRLGGVQETQYF
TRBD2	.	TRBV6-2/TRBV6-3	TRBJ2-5	TGTGCCAGCAGCCCAACTAGCGTCCACAGGCAGTACTTC	CASSPTSVHRQYF
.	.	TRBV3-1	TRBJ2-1	TGTGCCAGCAGCCCGATAAGAGTGGACGGTGAGCAGTTCTTC	CASSPIRVDGEQFF
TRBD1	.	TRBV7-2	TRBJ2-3	TGTGCCAGCAGCTTAGGGTCTCGGGACAGGCGCCTTGCAGATACGCAGTATTTT	CASSLGSRDRRLADTQYF
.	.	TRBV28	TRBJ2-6	TGTGCCAGCAGGTTCTCCGCGAGCTCTGGGGCCAACGTCCTGACTTTC	CASRFSASSGANVLTF
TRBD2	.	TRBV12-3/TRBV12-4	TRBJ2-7	TGTGCCAGCAGTAAGACTAGCGGAGACTACGAGCAGTACTTC	CASSKTSGDYEQYF
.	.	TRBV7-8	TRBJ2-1	TGTGCCAGCAGCTTCAGGGCGCGCCCTTTGTATGAGCAGTTCTTC	CASSFRARPLYEQFF
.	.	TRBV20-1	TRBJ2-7	TGCAGTGCCCCCGGGGGCAGACCGGGGGAGCAGTACTTC	CSAPGGRPGEQYF
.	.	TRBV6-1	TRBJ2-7	TGTGCCAGCAGTGAAGCGCAGAGGGGATTCTCCTACGAGCAGTACTTC	CASSEAQRGFSYEQYF
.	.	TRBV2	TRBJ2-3	TGTGCCAGCATTTTACGAAGACCCACGCCCGGAACAGATACGCAGTATTTT	CASILRRPTPGTDTQYF
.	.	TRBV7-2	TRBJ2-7	TGTGCCAGCAGCCCCCAGAGAGGGGCGACGACAGAGCAGTACTTC	CASSPQRGATTEQYF
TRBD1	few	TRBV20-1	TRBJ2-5	TGCAGTGCTCCAAGGACAGGGTTGGAGACCCAGTACTTC	CSAPRTGLETQYF
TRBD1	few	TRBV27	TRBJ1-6	TGTGCCAGCAGTCCTGAGACAGGGAGCAATTCACCCCTCCACTTT	CASSPETGSNSPLHF
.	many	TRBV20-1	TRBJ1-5	TGCAGTGCTAGAGATGCAGGGAACAATCAGCCCCAGCATTTT	CSARDAGNNQPQHF
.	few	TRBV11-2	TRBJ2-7	TGTGCCAGCAGCTCCCATTCCGGGTCTACCTACGAGCAGTACTTC	CASSSHSGSTYEQYF
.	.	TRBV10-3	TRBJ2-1	TGTGCCATCAGTGAGTCGTTGGGATATGAGCAGTTCTTC	CAISESLGYEQFF
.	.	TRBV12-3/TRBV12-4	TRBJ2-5	TGTGCCAGCAGCCGACTAGGGGGGGCGGAGACCCAGTACTTC	CASSRLGGAETQYF
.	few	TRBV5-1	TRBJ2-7	TGCGCCAGCAGCAGGACTACCACCAGGGGCGAGCAGTACTTC	CASSRTTTRGEQYF
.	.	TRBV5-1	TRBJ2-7	TGCGCCAGCAGCTTCCGGGACATAGCCTACGAGCAGTACTTC	CASSFRDIAYEQYF
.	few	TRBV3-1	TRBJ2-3	TGTGCCAGCAGCCAAGGTGGGAGCACAACAGATACGCAGTATTTT	CASSQGGSTTDTQYF
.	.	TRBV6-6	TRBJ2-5	TGTGCCAGCTCCGCCACCCGGAGGGAGACCCAGTACTTC	CASSATRRETQYF
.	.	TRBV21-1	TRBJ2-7	TGTGCCAGCACCCAATACAGGGGTCTCCACGAGCAGTACTTC	CASTQYRGLHEQYF
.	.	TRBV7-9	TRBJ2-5	TGTGCCAGCAGCGAATCACAGGGTACATCGGAGACCCAGTACTTC	CASSESQGTSETQYF
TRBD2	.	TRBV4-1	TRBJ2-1	TGCGCCAGCAGACCCTCGACTAGCGGGAGTCTTTACAATGAGCAGTTCTTC	CASRPSTSGSLYNEQFF
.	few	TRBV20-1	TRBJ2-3	TGCAGTGCTAGAGATAGGCCTAGCCTAAGCTTCACAGATACGCAGTATTTT	CSARDRPSLSFTDTQYF
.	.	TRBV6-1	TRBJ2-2	TGTGCCAGCAGTGAAGCCCCCGGGTTCGGGGAGCTGTTTTTT	CASSEAPGFGELFF
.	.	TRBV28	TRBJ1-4	TGCGCCAGCAGTTTTGGAGCAGGGTTCGAAAAACTGTTTTTT	CASSFGAGFEKLFF
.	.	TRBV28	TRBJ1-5	TGTGCCAGCAGTTCGAGCGCCACAGGTTCCCAGCATTTT	CASSSSATGSQHF
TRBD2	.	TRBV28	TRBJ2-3	TGTGCCAGCAGTTTCCCTAGCGGGCAATACCGTAGCACAGATACGCAGTATTTT	CASSFPSGQYRSTDTQYF
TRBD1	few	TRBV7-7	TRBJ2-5	TGTGCCAGCAGCCGACTGGGACAGGGAGGGGAGACCCAGTACTTC	CASSRLGQGGETQYF